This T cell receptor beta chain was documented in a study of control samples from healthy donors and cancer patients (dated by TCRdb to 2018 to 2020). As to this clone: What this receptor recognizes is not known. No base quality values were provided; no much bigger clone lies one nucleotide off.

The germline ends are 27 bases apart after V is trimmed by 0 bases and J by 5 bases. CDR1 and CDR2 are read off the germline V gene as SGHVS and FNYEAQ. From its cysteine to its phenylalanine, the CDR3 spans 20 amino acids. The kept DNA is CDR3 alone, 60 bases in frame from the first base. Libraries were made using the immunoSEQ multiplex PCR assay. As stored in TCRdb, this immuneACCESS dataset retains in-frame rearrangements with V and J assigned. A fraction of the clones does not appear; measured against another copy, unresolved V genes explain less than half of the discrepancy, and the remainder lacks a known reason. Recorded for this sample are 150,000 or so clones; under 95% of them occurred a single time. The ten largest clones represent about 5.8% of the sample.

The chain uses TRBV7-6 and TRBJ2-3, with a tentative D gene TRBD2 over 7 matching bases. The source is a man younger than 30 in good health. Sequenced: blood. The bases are TGTGCCAGCAGCTTAGCGCGGGACACCGGGGGGTTTGGGTTAGGAGATACGCAGTATTTT. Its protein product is CASSLARDTGGFGLGDTQYF.